This passage covers 30 T cell receptor beta chains from one sample sequenced in a study of CD39 and CD103 CD8 tumor-infiltrating T cells. Measured with immunoSEQ multiplex PCR; TCRdb has only the in-frame clones, and not every one. The sample lists approximately 4,200 clones, 65% to 85% occurring once. The sequenced sample was CD8+ T cells sorted from blood. Documented subset: total memory CD8 T cells (CD45RA-CCR7+/-) from blood or uninvolved lymph node. These receptors all stem from a human donor with head and neck squamous cell carcinoma.

This chain links TRBV19 with TRBJ2-1, with 7 nucleotides matching TRBD2. The CDR3 is 15 residues long. CDR1 LNHDA and CDR2 SQIVND come from the germline V gene (reference sequence). V shed 5 bases and J 0 bases; nucleotides not matched to a gene: 4. CDR3: CASSAREVSYNEQFF. The DNA for the CDR3 is TGTGCCAGTAGTGCCCGGGAGGTCTCCTACAATGAGCAGTTCTTC.

V is TRBV27 and J is TRBJ1-6; D remains ambiguous. This CDR3 has 14 amino acids. Germline CDR1 MNHEY, CDR2 SMNVEV (reference sequence). Trimming shortened V by 7 bases and J by 6 bases, and 13 bases separated the two germline ends. DNA for the CDR3: TGTGCCAGCACGGAGGCAGGTTTTAATTCACCCCTCCACTTT. Translation gives CASTEAGFNSPLHF.

The chain combines TRBV7-9 with TRBJ1-5, with 7 bases aligning to TRBD1. CDR3 length: 17 amino acids. The trim removed 1 base at V and 6 bases at J, leaving 12 bases unmatched. CDR1 is SEHNR and CDR2 is FQNEAQ in the germline V gene (reference sequence). The CDR3 DNA is TGTGCCAGCAGCTTAGTGAGGCAGGGGGTTTTAATTCAGCCCCAGCATTTT. Amino acids: CASSLVRQGVLIQPQHF.

V is TRBV7-9 and J is TRBJ2-5; 9 bases are shared with TRBD2. Per the germline V gene, CDR1 is SEHNR and CDR2 is FQNEAQ (reference sequence). Trimming at V came to 4 bases and at J to 2 bases, leaving 5 bases not matched to a gene. This CDR3 contains 15 residues. The CDR3, as DNA: TGTGCCAGCAGCTATAGCGGGGGCACTCAAGAGACCCAGTACTTC. Amino acid sequence: CASSYSGGTQETQYF.

Concerning this clone: Other DNA sequences in the sample encode the same CDR3. The rearrangement uses TRBV4-1 and TRBJ2-1; 10 bases are a match to TRBD2. The CDR3 loop spans 16 amino acids. Germline assignment: CDR1 MGHRA and CDR2 YSYEKL. V shed 0 bases and J 2 bases; nucleotides not matched to a gene: 1. CDR3 amino acids: CASSQESGGAYNEQFF. CDR3 DNA: TGCGCCAGCAGCCAAGAGAGCGGGGGGGCCTACAATGAGCAGTTCTTC.

V usage is TRBV5-1 and J usage is TRBJ1-3; 7 positions agree with TRBD1. The V and J ends lost 5 bases and 0 bases, in that order; junction bases with no gene match: 5. The CDR3 runs 15 residues. From germline, CDR1 is SGHRS and CDR2 YFSETQ. CDR3 sequence reads: CASSHTGVSGNTIYF. In nucleotides, the CDR3 is TGCGCCAGCAGTCATACAGGGGTCTCTGGAAACACCATATATTTT.

V is TRBV27 and J is TRBJ2-3; possibly TRBD1 for D (6 bases). Trimming removed 6 bases from V and 6 bases from J, with 16 bases in between. The CDR3 extends over 14 amino acids. Per the germline V gene, CDR1 is MNHEY and CDR2 is SMNVEV (reference sequence). The CDR3, as DNA: TGTGCCAGCAGCTCCGGGGCAGGGGTGGATACGCAGTATTTT. Protein: CASSSGAGVDTQYF.

CDR3 bases: TGTGCCAGCAGTGACCGGGGGGCCCGCGAGCAGTACTTC. Protein: CASSDRGAREQYF. V usage is TRBV25-1 and J usage is TRBJ2-7; the D gene is possibly TRBD2 (7 bases). Germline lookup yields CDR1 MGHDK and CDR2 SYGVNS. The CDR3 runs 13 residues. V was clipped by 3 bases and J by 6 bases, with 12 bases between them.

This clone has only a few counts. The chain is built from TRBV27 and TRBJ2-3; D is unclear. Germline CDR1 MNHEY, CDR2 SMNVEV (reference sequence). Between the trimmed V and J ends, which lost 5 bases and 8 bases, there was a span of 14 bases. There are 13 residues in the CDR3. CDR3 in amino acids: CASSPEHVGTQYF. The CDR3, as DNA: TGTGCCAGCAGTCCCGAGCACGTCGGTACGCAGTATTTT.

The chain links TRBV7-9 to TRBJ1-4; D may be TRBD1 (5 bases). The CDR3 contains 15 residues. The V gene's germline CDR1 is SEHNR and CDR2 FQNEAQ (reference sequence). Between the trimmed V and J ends, which lost 5 bases and 0 bases, there was a span of 10 bases. In DNA form, the CDR3 reads TGTGCCAGCAGCACCCAACAGGCAACTAATGAAAAACTGTTTTTT. Translated, it gives CASSTQQATNEKLFF.

The V gene is TRBV5-4, the J gene TRBJ2-2, with TRBD1 matching over 9 bases. Germline-derived CDR1 and CDR2 are SGHNT and YYREEE (reference sequence). The CDR3 extends over 15 amino acids. J lost 4 bases, V lost 4 bases, and 5 bases had no gene match. CDR3 amino acids: CASSNRDRVTGELFF. The CDR3, as DNA: TGTGCCAGCAGCAACCGGGACAGGGTCACCGGGGAGCTGTTTTTT. The variable domain in full, with the rest retrieved from reference TRBV5-4 and TRBJ2-2, is ETGVTQSPTHLIKTRGQQVTLRCSSQSGHNTVSWYQQALGQGPQFIFQYYREEENGRGNFPPRFSGLQFPNYSSELNVNALELDDSALYLCASSNRDRVTGELFFGEGSRLTVL.

The V call is TRBV30, the J call TRBJ2-1; 9 positions agree with TRBD1. CDR3 length: 15 residues. Germline trimming cut 1 base from V and 4 bases from J; bases unmatched to any gene: 5. CDR1 is GTSNPN and CDR2 is SVGIG in the germline V gene (reference sequence). CDR3 loop: CAWSADRGPYNEQFF. CDR3 nucleotides: TGTGCCTGGAGTGCGGACAGGGGACCATACAATGAGCAGTTCTTC.

The chain is built from TRBV2 and TRBJ2-1; 11 bases are shared with TRBD2. The CDR3 runs to 13 residues. Germline V gene data show CDR1 as SNHLY and CDR2 as FYNNEI. With 10 bases clipped from V and 3 bases from J, the junction kept 2 bases outside the gene matches. Written as DNA, the CDR3 is TGTGCCACCGGGACTAGCGGCTACAATGAGCAGTTCTTC. Protein: CATGTSGYNEQFF.

The table lists this clone with a few counts. Other DNA sequences in this sample translate to the same CDR3. The rearrangement uses TRBV5-1 and TRBJ2-7; D is perhaps TRBD1 (5 bases). V shed 2 bases and J shed 5 bases, with 14 bases lying between them. The CDR3 totals 14 residues. Germline lookup yields CDR1 SGHRS and CDR2 YFSETQ. CDR3 DNA sequence: TGCGCCAGCAGCTTTGAGACCGCCAGGGACGAGCAGTACTTC. Translating it yields CASSFETARDEQYF.

The chain couples TRBV7-9 to TRBJ2-3; a possible D gene is TRBD2 (5 bases). Trimming pared 5 bases from V and 6 bases from J, leaving 21 bases between. The CDR3 is made up of 16 amino acids. In germline, CDR1 is SEHNR, CDR2 FQNEAQ (reference sequence). CDR3 DNA sequence: TGTGCCAGCAGCGCCACGCGAGCGGCGGTCGATGATACGCAGTATTTT. It translates to CASSATRAAVDDTQYF.

Sample share makes this clone medium-sized. V is TRBV7-9 and J is TRBJ1-6, with TRBD1 as a possible D gene (5 bases). Trimming removed 4 bases at V and 10 bases at J, with 11 bases between. Germline CDR1 is SEHNR and CDR2 is FQNEAQ (reference sequence). This CDR3 comprises 13 residues. CDR3 in DNA: TGTGCCAGCAGCTATACCCAGGGATCACCCCTCCACTTT. It specifies CASSYTQGSPLHF.

The chain is built from TRBV6-5 and TRBJ2-3, with 7 nucleotides matching TRBD2. Unmatched junction bases numbered 8, after V lost 6 bases and J lost 2 bases. This CDR3 is built from 15 residues. In germline, CDR1 is MNHEY, CDR2 SVGAGI. The DNA of the CDR3 is TGTGCCAGCAGACTCCGGGACTATTCCACAGATACGCAGTATTTT. Encoded protein: CASRLRDYSTDTQYF.

V gene TRBV11-2 combines with J gene TRBJ2-3, with TRBD2 matching over 7 bases. The CDR3 sequence is 16 residues long. The V and J ends lost 2 bases and 6 bases, in that order; junction bases with no gene match: 11. CDR1 is SGHAT and CDR2 is FQNNGV in the germline V gene. The CDR3 DNA is TGTGCCAGCAGCTTAACCCCGGCCCTAGCGGTGGATACGCAGTATTTT. This translates into CASSLTPALAVDTQYF.

V and J are TRBV11-2 and TRBJ2-7; TRBD2 agrees at 8 bases. This CDR3 contains 15 residues. The ends lost 5 bases at V and 1 base at J; junction bases unmatched: 7. Germline V gene data show CDR1 as SGHAT and CDR2 as FQNNGV. This CDR3 reads CASSPRGDISYEQYF. The DNA of the CDR3 is TGTGCCAGCAGCCCGCGGGGGGATATTTCCTACGAGCAGTACTTC.

This clone has more than one count but fewer than ten. The chain is built from TRBV19 and TRBJ2-1; TRBD2 matches 8 bases. CDR3 size: 15 residues. Trimming at V came to 0 bases and at J to 2 bases, leaving 0 bases not matched to a gene. Germline lookup yields CDR1 LNHDA and CDR2 SQIVND (reference sequence). CDR3: CASSIDGGAYNEQFF. The CDR3 nucleotides read TGTGCCAGTAGTATAGACGGGGGGGCCTACAATGAGCAGTTCTTC.

This clone showed up just a few times. The chain joins TRBV2 to TRBJ1-5, with D possibly matching TRBD1 (6 bases). This CDR3 contains 13 residues. Trimming took off 1 base at V and 6 bases at J, with 7 bases between the two ends. The V gene's germline CDR1 is SNHLY and CDR2 FYNNEI. This CDR3 reads CASSEEGGQPQHF. The DNA of the CDR3 is TGTGCCAGCAGTGAAGAAGGGGGTCAGCCCCAGCATTTT. The full variable domain, in which reference TRBV2 and TRBJ1-5 provide the parts outside the CDR3, is EPEVTQTPSHQVTQMGQEVILRCVPISNHLYFYWYRQILGQKVEFLVSFYNNEISEKSEIFDDQFSVERPDGSNFTLKIRSTKLEDSAMYFCASSEEGGQPQHFGDGTRLSIL.

J is TRBJ2-7 and V is TRBV9; 7 bases are shared with TRBD1. CDR1 and CDR2 (germline): SGDLS, YYNGEE. The CDR3 loop spans 14 amino acids. Trimming removed 0 bases from V and 3 bases from J; junction bases left unmatched: 3. The CDR3 reads CASSVEAGGYEQYF. The CDR3 region has the DNA TGTGCCAGCAGCGTAGAGGCAGGGGGCTACGAGCAGTACTTC.

Relative to its sample, this clone is medium-sized. The rearrangement uses TRBV6-4 and TRBJ2-3; 8 bases line up with TRBD2. Trimming took 3 bases from V and 4 from J; bases not matched to a gene: 6. Germline CDR1 is MRHNA and CDR2 is SNTAGT. This CDR3 has 15 residues. This chain's CDR3 is CASSEGTSGADTQYF. The CDR3 nucleotides read TGTGCCAGCAGTGAGGGGACTAGTGGCGCAGATACGCAGTATTTT.

The rearrangement joins TRBV27 to TRBJ2-3, with D maybe TRBD2 (7 bases). The germline CDR1 and CDR2 sequences are MNHEY and SMNVEV (reference sequence). Trimming took off 0 bases at V and 5 bases at J, with 9 bases between the two ends. CDR3 length: 14 amino acids. The CDR3 is CASSLSRGGDTQYF. CDR3 nucleotides: TGTGCCAGCAGTTTATCGAGGGGGGGAGATACGCAGTATTTT.

The chain carries TRBV6-5 and TRBJ2-5; perhaps TRBD2 as D (5 bases). CDR1 and CDR2 (germline): MNHEY, SVGAGI. This CDR3 contains 15 residues. V was pared by 5 bases and J by 3 bases, with 16 bases between. The CDR3 reads CASSKGLETEETQYF. In nucleotides, the CDR3 is TGTGCCAGCAGTAAAGGACTGGAAACAGAAGAGACCCAGTACTTC.

The chain has TRBV15 and TRBJ2-1; perhaps TRBD2 as D (6 bases). The germline gives CDR1 LNHNV, CDR2 YYDKDF (reference sequence). This CDR3 region has 13 residues. Trimming left V 1 base short and J 7 bases short, with 8 bases between. The CDR3 is CATSRAGGNEQFF. The DNA for the CDR3 is TGTGCCACCAGCAGAGCCGGGGGAAATGAGCAGTTCTTC.

V gene TRBV19 combines with J gene TRBJ2-7; D ambiguous. Germline values: CDR1 LNHDA, CDR2 SQIVND (reference sequence). CDR3 size: 13 residues. V was trimmed by 6 bases and J by 2 bases, leaving 11 bases between them. In DNA, the CDR3 is TGTGCCAGTAGCAGTCGAGGAACCTACGAGCAGTACTTC. As protein: CASSSRGTYEQYF.

This clone was seen only a few times. The genes are TRBV30 and TRBJ2-7; D may be TRBD2 (5 bases). The CDR3 extends over 13 amino acids. Trimming left V 0 bases short and J 6 bases short, with 12 bases between. The germline CDR1 and CDR2 sequences are GTSNPN and SVGIG (reference sequence). CDR3 sequence reads: CAWSVIGGSEQYF. CDR3 in DNA: TGTGCCTGGAGTGTAATTGGAGGCTCCGAGCAGTACTTC.

This chain connects TRBV7-9 to TRBJ2-2; D is possibly TRBD1 (5 bases). The germline V gene has CDR1 SEHNR and CDR2 FQNEAQ (reference sequence). Trimming removed 3 bases from V and 5 bases from J, with 10 bases in between. There are 14 residues in the CDR3. The CDR3 region is CASSFVQGTGELFF. The CDR3 coding sequence is TGTGCCAGCAGCTTCGTTCAGGGAACCGGGGAGCTGTTTTTT.

Here the CDR3 reads CASSDWDRGTYEQYF. CDR3 in DNA: TGTGCCAGCAGTGATTGGGACAGGGGAACTTACGAGCAGTACTTC. This chain uses TRBV5-6 with TRBJ2-7; 10 nucleotides line up with TRBD1. V was clipped by 5 bases and J by 4 bases; unmatched bases: 9. CDR3 length: 15 residues. Looked up from germline, CDR1 is SGHDT and CDR2 is YYEEEE.